These 9 T cell receptor beta chains originate from one sample sequenced in a study of blood T cell repertoires in COVID-19. Clones were sequenced by immunoSEQ multiplex PCR, and TCRdb holds only the in-frame ones, with some missing. The data hold some 150,000 clones, with 60% to 85% observed a single time. The sequencing input was peripheral blood. The receptor set was obtained from a man aged 50-59 years with active or convalescent COVID-19.

The gene calls are TRBV5-1 and TRBJ2-7, with D hard to call. Germline V gene lookup returns CDR1 SGHRS and CDR2 YFSETQ. Trimming stripped 0 bases from V and 1 base from J, with 11 bases between. The CDR3 is made up of 15 amino acids. In DNA, the CDR3 is TGCGCCAGCAGCTTGGGACAAGGCGAATCCTACGAGCAGTACTTC. Amino acid sequence: CASSLGQGESYEQYF.

The chain couples TRBV7-2 to TRBJ1-2; no clear D. CDR3 length: 13 residues. In germline, CDR1 is SGHTA, CDR2 FQGNSA. V shed 2 bases and J shed 0 bases, with 4 bases lying between them. CDR3: CASSLNTNYGYTF. CDR3 nucleotides: TGTGCCAGCAGCTTAAACACTAACTATGGCTACACCTTC.

V gene TRBV19 combines with J gene TRBJ1-4; 10 bases map to TRBD1. V was pared by 3 bases and J by 6 bases, with 10 bases of the junction left unmatched. This CDR3 has 17 residues. Germline assignment: CDR1 LNHDA and CDR2 SQIVND (reference sequence). CDR3 sequence: CASSIDRGPEDDEKLFF. DNA of the CDR3: TGTGCCAGTAGTATCGACAGGGGGCCAGAGGACGATGAAAAACTGTTTTTT.

The J gene is TRBJ2-3, the V gene TRBV19; 8 bases map to TRBD1. V lost 5 bases and J lost 6; bases outside the gene matches: 7. The CDR3 has 14 residues. Germline V gene data show CDR1 as LNHDA and CDR2 as SQIVND (reference sequence). CDR3 coding DNA: TGTGCCAGTAGTTCTGCGGACAGGGCCGATACGCAGTATTTT. As protein: CASSSADRADTQYF.

This clone has just a few counts. V usage is TRBV27 and J usage is TRBJ2-2; D is ambiguous. The CDR3 covers 15 residues. CDR1 is MNHEY and CDR2 is SMNVEV in the germline V gene (reference sequence). V lost 3 bases and J 0 bases, leaving 8 bases between the germline ends. This CDR3 reads CASSLWLANTGELFF. The CDR3 DNA reads TGTGCCAGCAGTTTGTGGCTAGCGAACACCGGGGAGCTGTTTTTT.

The rearrangement links TRBV7-2 to TRBJ1-6, with D tentatively TRBD1 (6 bases). V lost 5 bases, J lost 3 bases, and 11 bases lay in between. Germline V lookup: CDR1 SGHTA, CDR2 FQGNSA. This CDR3 spans 15 amino acids. CDR3 region: CASSPDSHYNSPLHF. CDR3 bases: TGTGCCAGCAGCCCGGACAGCCACTATAATTCACCCCTCCACTTT.

The CDR3 is CASSSFGTGDTEAFF. The CDR3 DNA reads TGTGCCAGCAGTTCTTTTGGGACAGGGGACACTGAAGCTTTCTTT. The chain joins TRBV28 to TRBJ1-1, with 10 bases identical to TRBD1. The junction had 5 bases not matched to a gene; V was cut back by 4 bases and J by 3 bases. The CDR3 is made up of 15 amino acids. Germline lookup yields CDR1 MDHEN and CDR2 SYDVKM.

Only a few counts were recorded for this clone. This sequence joins TRBV7-2 and TRBJ2-1; the match to TRBD2 covers 13 bases. CDR3 size: 18 residues. Trimming took 4 bases from V and 0 from J; bases not matched to a gene: 6. Germline V gene data show CDR1 as SGHTA and CDR2 as FQGNSA. For the CDR3, the DNA is TGTGCCAGCAGCTGGACTAGCGGGAGAGGGAGCTCCTACAATGAGCAGTTCTTC. Its translation is CASSWTSGRGSSYNEQFF.

This rearrangement joins TRBV25-1 to TRBJ1-2, with D possibly being TRBD1 (5 bases). CDR3 length: 14 amino acids. The V end lost 2 bases, the J end lost 4 bases, and 11 bases lay between the germline ends. Germline CDR1 is MGHDK and CDR2 is SYGVNS. In nucleotides, the CDR3 is TGTGCCAGCAGTGAAACAACAGGAATCTATGGCTACACCTTC. Its translation: CASSETTGIYGYTF.